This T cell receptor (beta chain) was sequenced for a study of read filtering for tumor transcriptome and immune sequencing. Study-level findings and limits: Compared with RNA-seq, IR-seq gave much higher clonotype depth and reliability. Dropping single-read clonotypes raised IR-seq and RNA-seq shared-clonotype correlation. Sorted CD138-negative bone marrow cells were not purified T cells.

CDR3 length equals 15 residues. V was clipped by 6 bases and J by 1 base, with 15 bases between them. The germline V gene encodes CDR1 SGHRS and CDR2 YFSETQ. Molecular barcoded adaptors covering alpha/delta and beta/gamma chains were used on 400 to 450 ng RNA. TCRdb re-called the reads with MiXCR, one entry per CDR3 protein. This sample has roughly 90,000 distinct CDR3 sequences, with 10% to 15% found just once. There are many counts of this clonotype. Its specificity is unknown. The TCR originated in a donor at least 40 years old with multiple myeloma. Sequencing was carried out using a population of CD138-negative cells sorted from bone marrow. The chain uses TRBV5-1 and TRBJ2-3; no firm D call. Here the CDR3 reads CASNIQPSGTDTQYF. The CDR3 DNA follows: TGCGCCAGCAACATACAACCATCAGGCACAGATACGCAGTATTTT. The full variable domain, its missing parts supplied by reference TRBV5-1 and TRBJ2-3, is KAGVTQTPRYLIKTRGQQVTLSCSPISGHRSVSWYQQTPGQGLQFLFEYFSETQRNKGNFPGRFSGRQFSNSRSEMNVSTLELGDSALYLCASNIQPSGTDTQYFGPGTRLTVL.